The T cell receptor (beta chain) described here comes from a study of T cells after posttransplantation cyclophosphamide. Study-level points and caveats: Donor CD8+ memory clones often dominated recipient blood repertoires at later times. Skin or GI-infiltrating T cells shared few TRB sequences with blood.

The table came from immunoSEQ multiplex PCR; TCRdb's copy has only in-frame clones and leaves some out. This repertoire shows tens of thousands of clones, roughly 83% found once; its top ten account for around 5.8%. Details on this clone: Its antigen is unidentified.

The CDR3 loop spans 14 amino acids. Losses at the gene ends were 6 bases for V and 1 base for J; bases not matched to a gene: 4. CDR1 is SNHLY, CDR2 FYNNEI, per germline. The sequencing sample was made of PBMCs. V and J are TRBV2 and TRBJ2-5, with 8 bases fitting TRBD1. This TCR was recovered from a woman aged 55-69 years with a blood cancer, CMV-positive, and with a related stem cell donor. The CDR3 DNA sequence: TGTGCCAGCAGGCGCAGGGGGCTCCAAGAGACCCAGTACTTC. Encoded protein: CASRRRGLQETQYF.